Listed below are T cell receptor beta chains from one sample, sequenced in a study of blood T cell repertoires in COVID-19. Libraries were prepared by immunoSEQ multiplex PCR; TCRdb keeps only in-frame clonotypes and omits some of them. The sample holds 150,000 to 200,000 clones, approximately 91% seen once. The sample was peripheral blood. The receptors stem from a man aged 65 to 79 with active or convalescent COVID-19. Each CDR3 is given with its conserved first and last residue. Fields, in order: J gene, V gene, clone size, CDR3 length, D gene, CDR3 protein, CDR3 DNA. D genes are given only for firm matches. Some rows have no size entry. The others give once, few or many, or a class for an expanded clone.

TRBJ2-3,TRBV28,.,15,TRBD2,CASSTRTSGRDTQYF,TGTGCCAGCAGTACCCGGACTAGCGGACGAGATACGCAGTATTTT
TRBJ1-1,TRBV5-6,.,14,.,CASSFRGLNTEAFF,TGTGCCAGCAGCTTCCGGGGATTGAACACTGAAGCTTTCTTT
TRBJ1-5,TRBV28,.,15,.,CASTPGQLLGQPQHF,TGTGCCAGCACCCCGGGACAACTCCTCGGTCAGCCCCAGCATTTT
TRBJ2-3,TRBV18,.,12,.,CASSPGANTQYF,TGTGCCAGCTCACCAGGGGCAAATACGCAGTATTTT
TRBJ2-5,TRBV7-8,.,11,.,CASSFGETQYF,TGTGCCAGCAGCTTCGGGGAGACCCAGTACTTC
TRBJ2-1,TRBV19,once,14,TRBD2,CASSQTGTTREQFF,TGTGCCAGTAGTCAGACCGGGACTACCCGTGAGCAGTTCTTC
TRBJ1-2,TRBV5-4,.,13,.,CASSYGGAGGYTF,TGTGCCAGCAGCTATGGGGGGGCGGGTGGCTACACCTTC
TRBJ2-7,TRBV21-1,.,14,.,CASISRGGYYEQYF,TGTGCCAGCATCTCAAGGGGGGGTTACTACGAGCAGTACTTC
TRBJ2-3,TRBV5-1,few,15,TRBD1,CASREATGGTDTQYF,TGCGCCAGCAGAGAAGCGACAGGGGGCACAGATACGCAGTATTTT
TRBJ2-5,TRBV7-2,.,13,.,CASSDSGQETQYF,TGTGCCAGCAGCGACTCCGGGCAAGAGACCCAGTACTTC
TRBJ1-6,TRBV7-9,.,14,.,CASGRGGYNSPLHF,TGTGCCAGCGGGCGCGGGGGGTACAATTCACCCCTCCACTTT
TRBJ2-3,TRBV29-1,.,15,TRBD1,CSVESSRGRGDTQYF,TGCAGCGTTGAATCATCCAGGGGGCGGGGAGATACGCAGTATTTT
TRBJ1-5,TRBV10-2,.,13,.,CASSGAGSQPQHF,TGCGCCAGCAGTGGGGCGGGGAGCCAGCCCCAGCATTTT
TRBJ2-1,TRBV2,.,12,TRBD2,CASTTGGNEQFF,TGTGCCAGCACCACGGGGGGGAATGAGCAGTTCTTC
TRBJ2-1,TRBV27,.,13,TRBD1,CASWTGAYNEQFF,TGTGCCAGCTGGACAGGGGCCTACAATGAGCAGTTCTTC
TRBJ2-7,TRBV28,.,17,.,CASSLVSGKGINYEQYF,TGTGCCAGCAGTTTAGTCTCGGGGAAAGGGATTAATTACGAGCAGTACTTC
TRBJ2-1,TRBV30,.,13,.,CASGAVNYNEQFF,TGTGCCTCCGGCGCGGTAAATTACAATGAGCAGTTCTTC
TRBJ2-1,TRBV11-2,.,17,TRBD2,CASSLDTWGGAYNEQFF,TGTGCCAGCAGCTTAGATACGTGGGGGGGAGCCTACAATGAGCAGTTCTTC
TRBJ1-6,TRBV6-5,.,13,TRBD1,CASRRQGTAPLHF,TGTGCCAGCAGGAGACAGGGAACGGCACCCCTCCACTTT
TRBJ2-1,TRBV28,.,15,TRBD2,CASSLGAGFLNEQFF,TGTGCCAGCAGTTTAGGAGCGGGGTTCTTAAATGAGCAGTTCTTC
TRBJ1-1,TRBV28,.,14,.,CASSLGDRFAEAFF,TGTGCCAGCAGTTTGGGAGACAGGTTTGCTGAAGCTTTCTTT
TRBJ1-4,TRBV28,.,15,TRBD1,CASSFAGQGEEKLFF,TGTGCCAGCAGTTTCGCGGGACAGGGAGAAGAAAAACTGTTTTTT
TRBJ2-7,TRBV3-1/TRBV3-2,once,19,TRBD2,CASSQDARTIGRARVEQYF,TGTGCCAGCAGCCAAGATGCCAGGACTATCGGGAGGGCCCGGGTCGAGCAGTACTTC
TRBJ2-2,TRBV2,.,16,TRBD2,CASSELASGGHRELFF,TGTGCCAGCAGTGAGCTGGCTAGCGGGGGGCACCGGGAGCTGTTTTTT
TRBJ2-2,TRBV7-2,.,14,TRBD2,CASSPEGLSGELFF,TGTGCCAGCAGCCCCGAGGGACTATCCGGGGAGCTGTTTTTT
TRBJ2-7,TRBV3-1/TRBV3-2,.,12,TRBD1,CASSRTGREQYF,TGTGCCAGCAGCAGGACAGGGCGAGAGCAGTACTTC
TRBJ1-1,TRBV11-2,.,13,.,CASSLQMNTEAFF,TGTGCCAGCAGCTTACAGATGAACACTGAAGCTTTCTTT
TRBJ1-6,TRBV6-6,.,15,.,CASIPGRSFLEPLHF,TGTGCCAGCATCCCGGGTCGGTCTTTTTTAGAACCCCTCCACTTT
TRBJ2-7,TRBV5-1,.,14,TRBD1,CASSFLTGDYEQYF,TGCGCCAGCAGCTTCTTGACAGGGGACTACGAGCAGTACTTC
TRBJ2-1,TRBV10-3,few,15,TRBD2,CAISGRALLDNEQFF,TGTGCCATTAGCGGGAGGGCCCTGCTGGACAATGAGCAGTTCTTC
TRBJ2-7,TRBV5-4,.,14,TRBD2,CASSTSGGVYEQYF,TGTGCCAGCAGCACTAGCGGGGGAGTCTACGAGCAGTACTTC
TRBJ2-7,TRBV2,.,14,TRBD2,CASSPSGGTYEQYF,TGTGCCAGCAGTCCGTCGGGAGGGACTTACGAGCAGTACTTC
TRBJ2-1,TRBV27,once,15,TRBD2,CASSPWGGMGNEQFF,TGTGCCAGCAGTCCATGGGGAGGGATGGGCAATGAGCAGTTCTTC
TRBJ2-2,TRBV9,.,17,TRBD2,CASSVGFAGGNTGELFF,TGTGCCAGCAGCGTAGGATTTGCGGGGGGGAACACCGGGGAGCTGTTTTTT
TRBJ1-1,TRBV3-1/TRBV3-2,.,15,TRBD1,CASSQPQGRNTEAFF,TGTGCCAGCAGCCAACCACAGGGGAGGAACACTGAAGCTTTCTTT
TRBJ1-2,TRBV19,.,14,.,CASSPSRGAHGYTF,TGTGCCAGTAGTCCTTCCCGGGGGGCGCATGGCTACACCTTC
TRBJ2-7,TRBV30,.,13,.,CAWSVWGDGEQYF,TGTGCCTGGAGTGTATGGGGGGATGGGGAGCAGTACTTC
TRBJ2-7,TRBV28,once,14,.,CAIREQSTSYEQYF,TGTGCCATCCGGGAGCAGAGCACCTCCTACGAGCAGTACTTC
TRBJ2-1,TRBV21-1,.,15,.,CASSDCEVYNNEQFF,TGTGCCAGCAGCGACTGTGAGGTCTATAACAATGAGCAGTTCTTC
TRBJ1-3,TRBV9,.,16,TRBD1,CASSVGDRNPGNTIYF,TGTGCCAGCAGCGTAGGGGACAGGAACCCTGGAAACACCATATATTTT
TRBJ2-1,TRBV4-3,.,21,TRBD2,CASSQARSGTSGASSYNEQFF,TGCGCCAGCAGCCAAGCAAGATCCGGGACTAGCGGGGCGAGCTCCTACAATGAGCAGTTCTTC
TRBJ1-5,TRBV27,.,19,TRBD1,CASSLYRDRGLVGNQPQHF,TGTGCCAGCAGTTTATACCGGGACAGGGGGCTAGTCGGCAATCAGCCCCAGCATTTT
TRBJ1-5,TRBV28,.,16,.,CASSLSAGRGNQPQHF,TGTGCCAGCAGTTTGTCGGCGGGTAGGGGCAATCAGCCCCAGCATTTT
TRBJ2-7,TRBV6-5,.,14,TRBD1,CASSYGTGSHEQYF,TGTGCCAGCAGTTACGGGACAGGGTCCCACGAGCAGTACTTC
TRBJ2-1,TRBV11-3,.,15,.,CASSRGGRSNNEQFF,TGTGCCAGCAGTAGGGGAGGCAGATCTAACAATGAGCAGTTCTTC
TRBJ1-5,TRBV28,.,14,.,CASSLLGNDQPQHF,TGTGCCAGCAGTTTACTGGGCAATGATCAGCCCCAGCATTTT
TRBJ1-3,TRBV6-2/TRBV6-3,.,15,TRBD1,CASSQQGAGGNTIYF,TGTGCCAGCAGTCAACAGGGGGCTGGAGGAAACACCATATATTTT
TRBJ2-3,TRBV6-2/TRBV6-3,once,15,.,CASSPRAGATDTQYF,TGTGCCAGCAGCCCAAGGGCGGGGGCAACAGATACGCAGTATTTT
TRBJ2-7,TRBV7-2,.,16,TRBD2,CASSLVGTSAGYEQYF,TGTGCCAGCAGCTTAGTCGGGACTAGCGCTGGATACGAGCAGTACTTC
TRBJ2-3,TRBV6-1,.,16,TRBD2,CASSAGSGGALDTQYF,TGTGCCAGCAGTGCGGGTAGCGGGGGGGCCTTGGATACGCAGTATTTT
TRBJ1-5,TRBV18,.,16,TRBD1,CASSLKGGRGDQPQHF,TGTGCCAGCTCACTCAAAGGGGGCAGGGGCGATCAGCCCCAGCATTTT
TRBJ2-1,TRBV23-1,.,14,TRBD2,CASGQRESHNEQFF,TGCGCCAGCGGGCAGCGGGAGTCCCACAATGAGCAGTTCTTC
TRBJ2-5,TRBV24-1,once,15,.,CATSDTNQEGETQYF,TGTGCCACCAGTGATACGAATCAGGAGGGAGAGACCCAGTACTTC
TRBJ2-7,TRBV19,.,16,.,CASSITTRRYSYEQYF,TGTGCCAGTAGTATAACTACCAGACGTTACTCCTACGAGCAGTACTTC